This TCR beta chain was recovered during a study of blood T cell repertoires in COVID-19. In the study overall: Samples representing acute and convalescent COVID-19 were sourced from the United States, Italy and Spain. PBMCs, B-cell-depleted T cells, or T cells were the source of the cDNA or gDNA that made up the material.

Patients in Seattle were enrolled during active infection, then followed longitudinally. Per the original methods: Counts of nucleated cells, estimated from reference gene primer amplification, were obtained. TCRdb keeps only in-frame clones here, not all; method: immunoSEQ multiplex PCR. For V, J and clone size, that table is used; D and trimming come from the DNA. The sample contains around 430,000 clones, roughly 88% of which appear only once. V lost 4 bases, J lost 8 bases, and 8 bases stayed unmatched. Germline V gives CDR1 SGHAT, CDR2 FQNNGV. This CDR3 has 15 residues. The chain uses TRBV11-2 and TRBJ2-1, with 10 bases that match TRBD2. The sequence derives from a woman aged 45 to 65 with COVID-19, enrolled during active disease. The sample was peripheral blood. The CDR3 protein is CASSSLGLAADEQFF. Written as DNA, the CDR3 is TGTGCCAGCAGCTCCCTTGGACTAGCGGCTGATGAGCAGTTCTTC.